The source of this T cell receptor beta chain is a study of early T cells in non-severe SARS-CoV-2 infection. The CDR3 contains 15 residues. Germline assignment: CDR1 SEHNR and CDR2 FQNEAQ (reference sequence). V lost 5 bases and J lost 0, with 11 bases in between. TCRdb used MiXCR to reprocess the 5' RACE reads, holding one entry per CDR3 protein. The table includes tens of thousands of distinct CDR3 sequences, 20% to 25% detected once. The specimen was whole blood, collected at baseline. The rearrangement joins TRBV7-9 to TRBJ1-5; D gene unclear. This TCR was recovered from an adult who was a healthcare worker with PCR-confirmed SARS-CoV-2 infection or an uninfected control (not recorded which). CDR3 amino acids: CASSPSDDSNQPQHF. The CDR3 nucleotides are TGTGCCAGCAGCCCGTCTGACGATAGCAATCAGCCCCAGCATTTT.